This T cell receptor beta chain was captured in a study of blood T cell repertoires in COVID-19. Across the whole study: Donors in Cohort 3 counted as recovered after two negative PCRs, clearance, or symptom resolution.

The CDR3 covers 17 residues. Germline lookup yields CDR1 SGHKS and CDR2 YYEKEE (reference sequence). V shed 1 base and J 7 bases; nucleotides not matched to a gene: 11. Data came from immunoSEQ multiplex PCR; TCRdb stores just in-frame clones and leaves some out. The sample lists about 210,000 clones, 86% occurring once. This sequence joins TRBV5-5 and TRBJ1-4, with 9 bases matching TRBD1. The clonotype comes from a woman in her thirties or forties in a cohort exposed to, infected with or recovered from COVID-19 (not recorded which). Source material: PBMCs or T cells enriched from blood (not recorded which). The CDR3 protein is CASSLRGSTGGGEKLFF. The CDR3 nucleotides are TGTGCCAGCAGCTTGCGGGGGTCGACAGGGGGAGGTGAAAAACTGTTTTTT.